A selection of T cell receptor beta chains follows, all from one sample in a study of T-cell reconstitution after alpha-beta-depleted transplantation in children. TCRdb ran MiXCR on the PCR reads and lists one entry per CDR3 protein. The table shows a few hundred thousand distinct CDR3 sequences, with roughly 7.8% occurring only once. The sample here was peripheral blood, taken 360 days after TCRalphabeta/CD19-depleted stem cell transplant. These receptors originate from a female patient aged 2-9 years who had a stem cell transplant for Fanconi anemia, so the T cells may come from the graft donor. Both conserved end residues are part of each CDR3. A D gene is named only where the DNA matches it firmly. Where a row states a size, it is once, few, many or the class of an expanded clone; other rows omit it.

TGTGCCAGCAGTTACGGGGGGGCCCAAGAGACCCAGTACTTC,CASSYGGAQETQYF,.,.,TRBV6-2/TRBV6-3,TRBJ2-5
TGTGCCAGCAGTTCCCGAGGGGCCCTAGGGACCTTC,CASSSRGALGTF,few,.,TRBV12-3/TRBV12-4,TRBJ1-2
TGTGCCAGCAGTTTATGGACGGAGCCAAATTCACCCCTCCACTTT,CASSLWTEPNSPLHF,many,.,TRBV28,TRBJ1-6
TGCAGCGTTGAAGTCGGAGTATTCGGAGCTTTCTTT,CSVEVGVFGAFF,many,.,TRBV29-1,TRBJ1-1
TGCAGCGTCGGGCGGCTGCGGACAGAGACCCAGTACTTC,CSVGRLRTETQYF,many,.,TRBV29-1,TRBJ2-5
TGTACCAGCAGCTCACAAGCGGGGGTAGTCTACAATGAGCAGTTCTTC,CTSSSQAGVVYNEQFF,.,TRBD2,TRBV7-2,TRBJ2-1
TGTGCCAGCAGTCAAATCCTAGCGGGGGGGCCGTTATCCTACAATGAGCAGTTCTTC,CASSQILAGGPLSYNEQFF,.,TRBD2,TRBV28,TRBJ2-1
TGTGCCAGCAGCCAAACCCTCAGAGGGACTAACTATGGCTACACCTTC,CASSQTLRGTNYGYTF,.,.,TRBV4-2,TRBJ1-2
TGCGCCAGCAGCCTTTGGTCTCTAGCGGGAGGCTACGAGCAGTACTTC,CASSLWSLAGGYEQYF,few,TRBD2,TRBV5-1,TRBJ2-7
TGTGCCAGCACCCCTACCGGACGGACCGGGGAGCTGTTTTTT,CASTPTGRTGELFF,.,.,TRBV12-3/TRBV12-4,TRBJ2-2
TGTGCCAGCAGCGGCCGACAGGGCATAATCAATGAGCAGTTCTTC,CASSGRQGIINEQFF,many,TRBD1,TRBV9,TRBJ2-1
TGTGCCACCAGTGAGGGGGGGCAGGCGACCCAGTACTTC,CATSEGGQATQYF,few,.,TRBV24-1,TRBJ2-5
TGCGCCATCTCGGACTTCACAGATACGCAGTATTTT,CAISDFTDTQYF,many,.,TRBV5-1,TRBJ2-3
TGTGCCATCAGTGAGTACCAGCGGGGTCAGCCCCAGCATTTT,CAISEYQRGQPQHF,many,.,TRBV10-3,TRBJ1-5
TGTGCCAGCAGCCGGGCCTTGAATTCACCCCTCCACTTT,CASSRALNSPLHF,few,.,TRBV7-2,TRBJ1-6
TGCGCCAGCAGCCCCCGACTAGCGGGGGTTGCAGAGACCCAGTACTTC,CASSPRLAGVAETQYF,many,TRBD2,TRBV5-1,TRBJ2-5